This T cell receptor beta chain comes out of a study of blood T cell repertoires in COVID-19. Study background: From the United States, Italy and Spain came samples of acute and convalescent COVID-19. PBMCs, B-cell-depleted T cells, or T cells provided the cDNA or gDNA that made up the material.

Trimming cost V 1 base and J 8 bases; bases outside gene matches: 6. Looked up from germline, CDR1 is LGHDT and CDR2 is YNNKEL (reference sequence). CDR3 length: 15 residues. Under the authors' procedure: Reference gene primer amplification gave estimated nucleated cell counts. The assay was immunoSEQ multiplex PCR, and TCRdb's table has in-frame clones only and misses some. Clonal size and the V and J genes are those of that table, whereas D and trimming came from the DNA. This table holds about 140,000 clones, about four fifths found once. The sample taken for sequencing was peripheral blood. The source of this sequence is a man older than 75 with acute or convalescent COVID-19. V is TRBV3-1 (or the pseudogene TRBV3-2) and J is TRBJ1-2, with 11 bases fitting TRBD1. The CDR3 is CASSQGTGGAGGYTF. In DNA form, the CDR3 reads TGTGCCAGCAGCCAAGGGACAGGGGGCGCGGGGGGCTACACCTTC.